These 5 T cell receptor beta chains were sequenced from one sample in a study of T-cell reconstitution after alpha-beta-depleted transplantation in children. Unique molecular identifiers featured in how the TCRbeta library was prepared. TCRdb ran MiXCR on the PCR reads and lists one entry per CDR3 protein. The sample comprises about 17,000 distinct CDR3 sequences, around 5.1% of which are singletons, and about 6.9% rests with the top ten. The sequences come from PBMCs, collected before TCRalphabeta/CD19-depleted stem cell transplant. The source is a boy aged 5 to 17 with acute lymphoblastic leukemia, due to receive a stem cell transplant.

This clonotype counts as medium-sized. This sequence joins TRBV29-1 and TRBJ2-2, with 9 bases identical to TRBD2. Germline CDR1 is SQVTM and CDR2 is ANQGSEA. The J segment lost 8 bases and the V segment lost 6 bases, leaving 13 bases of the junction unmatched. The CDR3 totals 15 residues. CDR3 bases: TGCAGCGTCCCCCCAGCTAGCGGGGTTAAAGGGGAGCTGTTTTTT. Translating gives CSVPPASGVKGELFF.

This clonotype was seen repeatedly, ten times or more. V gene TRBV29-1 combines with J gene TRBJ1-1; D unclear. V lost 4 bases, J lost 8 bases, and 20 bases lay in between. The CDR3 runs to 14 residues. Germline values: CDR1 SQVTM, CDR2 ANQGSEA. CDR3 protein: CSVGYRSPEGEAFF. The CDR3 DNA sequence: TGCAGCGTTGGCTATCGTTCCCCCGAGGGAGAAGCTTTCTTT.

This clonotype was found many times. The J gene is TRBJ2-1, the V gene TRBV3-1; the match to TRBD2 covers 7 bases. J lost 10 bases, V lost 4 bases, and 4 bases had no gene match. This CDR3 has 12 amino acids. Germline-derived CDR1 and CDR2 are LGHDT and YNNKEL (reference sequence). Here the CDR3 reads CASSPFSGEQFF. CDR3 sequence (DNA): TGTGCCAGCAGCCCGTTTAGCGGGGAGCAGTTCTTC.

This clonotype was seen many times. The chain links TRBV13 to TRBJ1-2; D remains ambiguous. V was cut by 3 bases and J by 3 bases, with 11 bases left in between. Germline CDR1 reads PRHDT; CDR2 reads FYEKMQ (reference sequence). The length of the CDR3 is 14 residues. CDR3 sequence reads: CASSFGDRDYGYTF. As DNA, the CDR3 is TGTGCCAGCAGCTTTGGGGATCGGGACTATGGCTACACCTTC.

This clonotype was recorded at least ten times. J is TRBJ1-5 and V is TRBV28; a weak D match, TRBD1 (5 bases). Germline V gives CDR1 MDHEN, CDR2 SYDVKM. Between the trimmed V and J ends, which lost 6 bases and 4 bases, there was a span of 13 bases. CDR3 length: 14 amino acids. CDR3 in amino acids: CASSRGGRNQPQHF. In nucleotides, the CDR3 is TGTGCCAGCAGCCGTGGGGGTCGGAATCAGCCCCAGCATTTT.